This T cell receptor (beta chain) comes out of a study of blood T cell repertoires in COVID-19. At the level of the study: The origin of the acute and convalescent COVID-19 samples was the United States, Italy and Spain. Nucleic acid was either cDNA or gDNA, and it came from T cells, B-cell-depleted T cells, or PBMCs.

Original methodology: Scientists estimated how many nucleated cells there were by amplifying reference gene primers. Sequencing used immunoSEQ multiplex PCR; TCRdb keeps in-frame clones, though not all of them. V and J calls and clone size are those listed in that table; D and trimming were worked out from the DNA. This repertoire shows about 150,000 clones, 76% found once; its top ten account for roughly 3.5%. The germline V and J ends were trimmed by 4 bases and 4 bases, with 16 bases remaining between them. Looked up from germline, CDR1 is SEHNR and CDR2 is FQNEAQ (reference sequence). The CDR3 sequence is 16 residues long.

Sequencing used peripheral blood. This sequence originates from a woman at least 80 years old with acute or convalescent COVID-19. The chain employs TRBV7-9 and TRBJ2-2; the D gene is possibly TRBD2 (6 bases). The DNA for the CDR3 is TGTGCCAGCAGCTCTACCGGGAGTTGGGGCACCGGGGAGCTGTTTTTT. As protein: CASSSTGSWGTGELFF.